The 16 T cell receptor beta chains listed next were all sequenced from one sample in a study of cytomegalovirus exposure and HLA in healthy donors. The PCR was carried out with 60 Vbeta primers and 13 Jbeta primers. Clones were read by immunoSEQ multiplex PCR, and TCRdb kept only the in-frame ones, dropping some. Of roughly 190,000 clones listed, around 80% are singletons. The sample taken for sequencing was PBMCs. These receptors were collected from a woman under 30 in good health and CMV-seronegative.

The gene calls are TRBV27 and TRBJ2-1; tentative D call: TRBD2 (6 bases). This CDR3 is 17 amino acids long. The germline CDR1 and CDR2 sequences are MNHEY and SMNVEV (reference sequence). Trimming removed 3 bases at V and 5 bases at J, with 20 bases between. CDR3 protein: CASSFRSRRAVDNEQFF. CDR3 in DNA: TGTGCCAGCAGTTTTAGGTCCCGGAGGGCCGTCGACAATGAGCAGTTCTTC.

This clone appeared once. The V call is TRBV7-2, the J call TRBJ1-1; a weak D match, TRBD1 (6 bases). The CDR3 is 14 residues long. V gave up 3 bases and J gave up 4 bases, with 12 bases separating them. Germline values: CDR1 SGHTA, CDR2 FQGNSA. The CDR3 coding sequence is TGTGCCAGCAGCTTCAGGGGTCGGGGCACTGAAGCTTTCTTT. This translates into CASSFRGRGTEAFF.

This sequence joins TRBV7-2 and TRBJ1-4, with 7 positions matching TRBD1. The CDR3 has 15 residues. Losses at the gene ends were 5 bases for V and 8 bases for J; bases not matched to a gene: 11. Germline loops: CDR1 SGHTA, CDR2 FQGNSA. This chain's CDR3 is CASSPAEGAREKLFF. DNA of the CDR3: TGTGCCAGCAGCCCCGCGGAGGGGGCACGAGAAAAACTGTTTTTT.

The J gene is TRBJ2-1, the V gene TRBV7-9; 7 bases line up with TRBD2. Germline V gene sequence: CDR1 SEHNR, CDR2 FQNEAQ (reference sequence). V shed 10 bases, J shed 0 bases, and the junction held 9 bases outside the gene matches. This CDR3 has 15 amino acids. CDR3 sequence (DNA): TGTGCCATCCACCTGGGGGGGGTCTCCTACAATGAGCAGTTCTTC. It encodes CAIHLGGVSYNEQFF.

This chain uses TRBV7-2 with TRBJ1-6, with D perhaps TRBD1 (5 bases). V shed 1 base and J shed 10 bases, with 14 bases lying between them. This CDR3 comprises 15 residues. The germline CDR1 and CDR2 sequences are SGHTA and FQGNSA. DNA for the CDR3: TGTGCCAGCAGCTTAGATGGGCAGGGATACTCACCCCTCCACTTT. Protein sequence: CASSLDGQGYSPLHF.

The J gene is TRBJ1-5, the V gene TRBV5-8; D uncertain. Germline lookup yields CDR1 SGHTS and CDR2 YDEGEE. The CDR3 length is 15 residues. V lost 0 bases and J 0 bases, leaving 7 bases between the germline ends. DNA of the CDR3: TGTGCCAGCAGCTTGGCCTGGAGTAGCAATCAGCCCCAGCATTTT. Amino acid sequence: CASSLAWSSNQPQHF.

This chain joins TRBV11-2 and TRBJ2-3, with D maybe TRBD2 (6 bases). This CDR3 comprises 14 residues. The germline V gene has CDR1 SGHAT and CDR2 FQNNGV. The V end lost 5 bases, the J end lost 6 bases, and 15 bases lay between the germline ends. Here the CDR3 DNA reads TGTGCCAGCAGCCTCCGGGAGCCGCGGGATACGCAGTATTTT. It is translated as CASSLREPRDTQYF.

The J gene is TRBJ2-1, the V gene TRBV13; 11 nucleotides match TRBD2. The CDR3 has 15 amino acids. Looked up from germline, CDR1 is PRHDT and CDR2 is FYEKMQ (reference sequence). The ends lost 5 bases at V and 8 bases at J; junction bases unmatched: 8. The CDR3 is CASSARLAGIHEQFF. In DNA, the CDR3 is TGTGCCAGCAGCGCTCGACTAGCGGGAATCCATGAGCAGTTCTTC. Complete variable domain (other parts from reference TRBV13 and TRBJ2-1): AAGVIQSPRHLIKEKRETATLKCYPIPRHDTVYWYQQGPGQDPQFLISFYEKMQSDKGSIPDRFSAQQFSDYHSELNMSSLELGDSALYFCASSARLAGIHEQFFGPGTRLTVL.

The V gene is TRBV28, the J gene TRBJ2-7, with 10 bases aligning to TRBD1. This CDR3 is built from 15 residues. The V gene end was trimmed by 5 bases and the J gene end by 3 bases; junction bases not matched to a gene: 7. CDR1 and CDR2 (germline): MDHEN, SYDVKM. The CDR3 protein is CASSRTGTGVYEQYF. In DNA form, the CDR3 reads TGTGCCAGCAGTCGAACCGGGACAGGGGTCTACGAGCAGTACTTC.

The J gene is TRBJ1-1, the V gene TRBV7-8, with TRBD1 identical over 7 bases. This CDR3 spans 18 amino acids. Germline trimming cut 0 bases from V and 0 bases from J; bases unmatched to any gene: 10. Germline V gives CDR1 SGHVS, CDR2 FQNEAQ. The CDR3 is CASSLAVQGMILNTEAFF. The CDR3 DNA is TGTGCCAGCAGCTTAGCGGTACAGGGGATGATTTTGAACACTGAAGCTTTCTTT. The full variable domain, rest sourced from reference TRBV7-8 and TRBJ1-1, is GAGVSQSPRYKVAKRGQDVALRCDPISGHVSLFWYQQALGQGPEFLTYFQNEAQLDKSGLPSDRFFAERPEGSVSTLKIQRTQQEDSAVYLCASSLAVQGMILNTEAFFGQGTRLTVV.

The chain uses TRBV7-8 and TRBJ2-5, with 7 bases fitting TRBD1. The J call may be incorrect, as the DNA end agrees better with TRBJ2-7. The CDR3 consists of 13 residues. From germline, CDR1 is SGHVS and CDR2 FQNEAQ. For the CDR3, the DNA is TGTGCCAGCAGCTTTACAGGGGCGGGCGAGCAGTACTTC. It is translated as CASSFTGAGEQYF.

The chain joins TRBV7-2 to TRBJ2-2; TRBD2 matches at 10 bases. This CDR3 comprises 16 residues. Per germline, CDR1 SGHTA and CDR2 FQGNSA. V dropped 5 bases and J dropped 6; count of bases not matched to a gene: 9. The CDR3 bases are TGTGCCAGCAGCGAGACCCCGGGACTAGCGTCCGGGGAGCTGTTTTTT. This translates into CASSETPGLASGELFF.

The chain carries TRBV30 and TRBJ2-2, with 12 nucleotides matching TRBD2. The ends lost 3 bases at V and 4 bases at J; junction bases unmatched: 3. The CDR3 is 15 amino acids. Germline CDR1 reads GTSNPN; CDR2 reads SVGIG (reference sequence). The CDR3 nucleotides read TGTGCCTGGAGACCACTAGCGGGAGGCACCGGGGAGCTGTTTTTT. This translates into CAWRPLAGGTGELFF.

CDR3: CASSGGTSGSLGDTQYF. In DNA, the CDR3 is TGCGCCAGCAGCGGGGGGACTAGCGGGAGCCTTGGGGATACGCAGTATTTT. The chain recombines TRBV5-1 with TRBJ2-3; 14 nucleotides agree with TRBD2. V lost 4 bases, J lost 6 bases, and 10 bases stayed unmatched. The CDR3 consists of 17 residues. CDR1 SGHRS and CDR2 YFSETQ come from the germline V gene.

For the CDR3, the DNA is TGTGCCACCAGCCAGGGACTAGCGGGATCCTTCTCCCCTAGCACAGATACGCAGTATTTT. The encoded protein is CATSQGLAGSFSPSTDTQYF. The chain recombines TRBV15 with TRBJ2-3, with 13 bases fitting TRBD2. CDR3 length equals 20 residues. In germline, CDR1 is LNHNV, CDR2 YYDKDF (reference sequence). After removal of 5 bases from V and 0 bases from J, the junction contained 14 bases not matched to a gene.

The chain employs TRBV9 and TRBJ1-1; no firm D call. The CDR3 sequence is 14 residues long. Trimming pared 0 bases from V and 3 bases from J, leaving 9 bases between. In germline, CDR1 is SGDLS, CDR2 YYNGEE. CDR3 DNA sequence: TGTGCCAGCAGCGTAGATTCCCATTACACTGAAGCTTTCTTT. Protein sequence: CASSVDSHYTEAFF.